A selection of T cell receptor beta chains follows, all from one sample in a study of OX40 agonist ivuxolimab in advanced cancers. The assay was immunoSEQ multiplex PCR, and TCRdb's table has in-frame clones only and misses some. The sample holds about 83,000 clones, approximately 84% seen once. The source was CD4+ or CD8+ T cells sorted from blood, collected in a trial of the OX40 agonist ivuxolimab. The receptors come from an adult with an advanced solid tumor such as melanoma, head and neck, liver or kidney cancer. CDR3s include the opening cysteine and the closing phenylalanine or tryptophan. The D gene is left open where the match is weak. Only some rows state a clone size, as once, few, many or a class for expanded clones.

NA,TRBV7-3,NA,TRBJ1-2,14,TGTGCCAGCAGCGTCGGGAGCGCTAACTATGGCTACACCTTC,CASSVGSANYGYTF
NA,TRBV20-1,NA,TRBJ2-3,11,TGCAGTGCTGACCGCACAGATACGCAGTATTTT,CSADRTDTQYF
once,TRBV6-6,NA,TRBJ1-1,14,TGTGCCAGCACACCATCGACAGTGAACACTGAAGCTTTCTTT,CASTPSTVNTEAFF
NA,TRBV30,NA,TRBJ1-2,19,TGTGCCTCCAGCGTCGAGCCGGGGCCTCGGATGGGAGCTAACTATGGCTACACCTTC,CASSVEPGPRMGANYGYTF
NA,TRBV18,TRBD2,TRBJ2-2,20,TGTGCCAGCTCACCACAAGGACTAGCGGGGGTAACCTCGAACACCGGGGAGCTGTTTTTT,CASSPQGLAGVTSNTGELFF
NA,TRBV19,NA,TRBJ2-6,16,TGTGCCAGCAGACTCCAAACTCGCTCTGGGGCCAACGTCCTGACTTTC,CASRLQTRSGANVLTF
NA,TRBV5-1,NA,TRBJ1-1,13,TGCGCCAGCAGCTTGCCGGGGGGCACTGAAGCTTTCTTT,CASSLPGGTEAFF
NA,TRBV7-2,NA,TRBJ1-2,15,TGTGCCAGCAGCCCCGGCGGGAGGGCGAACTATGGCTACACCTTC,CASSPGGRANYGYTF
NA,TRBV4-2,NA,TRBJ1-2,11,TGTGCCAGCAGCCAAGATTATGGCTACACCTTC,CASSQDYGYTF
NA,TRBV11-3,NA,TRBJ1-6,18,TGTGCCAGCAGCTTAGATCAAGCAGGGAGCTCCTATAATTCACCCCTCCACTTT,CASSLDQAGSSYNSPLHF
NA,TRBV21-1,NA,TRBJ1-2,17,TGTGCCAGCAGCAGGGCGGGACTCCCTCTTAGTAACTATGGCTACACCTTC,CASSRAGLPLSNYGYTF
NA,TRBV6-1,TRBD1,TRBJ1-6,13,TGTGCCAGCAAAGGGACAGGGGAATCACCCCTCCACTTT,CASKGTGESPLHF
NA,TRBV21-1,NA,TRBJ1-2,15,TGTGCCAGCAGCATAATCAGAGCGAGGCTAGATGGCTACACCTTC,CASSIIRARLDGYTF
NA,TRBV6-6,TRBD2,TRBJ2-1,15,TGTGCCAGCAAACCAGGACTAGCGCGGGCCAATGAGCAGTTCTTC,CASKPGLARANEQFF